This T cell receptor beta chain was sequenced in a study of CD8+ T cells in alopecia areata. Lesional scalp punch biopsies and peripheral blood were collected from alopecia areata patients. Sorted out of PBMCs were CD4+ T cells and CD8+ T cells. The CDR3 consists of 13 residues. The V gene's germline CDR1 is SNHLY and CDR2 FYNNEI. V shed 6 bases, J shed 10 bases, and the junction held 5 bases outside the gene matches. Concerning this clone: The target antigen is unknown.

Extracted from the samples, RNA was reverse transcribed into cDNA to serve as the sequencing template. Produced via immunoSEQ multiplex PCR; TCRdb's table is partial and in-frame only. The data hold about 130,000 clones, with roughly three fifths observed a single time. Study-wide points: Higher clonality than in normal scalp was seen in lesional scalp, especially alopecia totalis/universalis.

The chain links TRBV2 to TRBJ1-6; TRBD1 matches at 8 bases. The source was CD4+ T cells sorted from blood, collected at week 0. The receptor was isolated from a human donor with alopecia areata. The CDR3, as DNA: TGTGCCAGCAGGGACAGGGTAGACTCACCCCTCCACTTT. Protein: CASRDRVDSPLHF.